This T cell receptor (beta chain) was observed in a study of OX40 agonist ivuxolimab in advanced cancers. Study-level information: It was permissible to have had prior anti-PD-1, anti-PD-L1 or anti-CTLA-4 therapy, and about 40% had some.

Study findings and constraints: Expanded peripheral T cell antigen specificity was not determined.

In the case of this clone: Its matching antigen is unknown.

Germline trimming cut 0 bases from V and 5 bases from J; bases unmatched to any gene: 4. The CDR3 is 17 amino acids. Germline CDR1 and CDR2: LGHNA and YNFKEQ. Clones were sequenced by immunoSEQ multiplex PCR, and TCRdb holds only the in-frame ones, with some missing. The repertoire holds about 94,000 clones, with about 90% as singletons. V and J are TRBV4-2 and TRBJ2-3; 14 nucleotides align to TRBD2. Material: CD4+ or CD8+ T cells sorted from blood, obtained in a trial of the OX40 agonist ivuxolimab. This sequence was found in an adult with an advanced solid tumor such as melanoma, head and neck, liver or kidney cancer. The CDR3 nucleotides are TGTGCCAGCAGCCAAGATCGACTAGCGGGAGGGGGAGATACGCAGTATTTT. Translating it yields CASSQDRLAGGGDTQYF.